This T cell receptor beta chain stems from a study of blood T cell repertoires in COVID-19. Clones were read by immunoSEQ multiplex PCR, and TCRdb kept only the in-frame ones, dropping some. Counted here are roughly 70,000 clones, roughly 74% occurring once; the ten biggest clones make up around 15%. The source is a human donor in a cohort sampled during active COVID-19. The specimen sequenced was peripheral blood.

The CDR3 nucleotides read TGTGCCAGTAGTAAATCTTCAACAGGGGCAGGAAACACTGAAGCTTTCTTT. Protein: CASSKSSTGAGNTEAFF. The chain recombines TRBV19 with TRBJ1-1, with 7 bases identical to TRBD1. Germline lookup yields CDR1 LNHDA and CDR2 SQIVND (reference sequence). The CDR3 runs to 17 residues. Losses at the gene ends were 4 bases for V and 2 bases for J; bases not matched to a gene: 13.